Listed here are 29 T cell receptor beta chains from one sample, sequenced in a study of blood T cell repertoires in COVID-19. Measured with immunoSEQ multiplex PCR; TCRdb has only the in-frame clones, and not every one. The table records roughly 250,000 clones, about nine tenths of them present only once. The material sequenced was peripheral blood. The receptors derive from a man in his 60s who had recovered from COVID-19.

The chain employs TRBV19 and TRBJ2-1; D ambiguous. V lost 6 bases and J lost 0, with 12 bases in between. The CDR3 is 15 residues long. CDR1 is LNHDA and CDR2 is SQIVND in the germline V gene (reference sequence). The CDR3 loop is CASSLSGSSYNEQFF. DNA for the CDR3: TGTGCCAGTAGCCTTTCTGGTAGCTCCTACAATGAGCAGTTCTTC. Full variable domain (rest looked up from reference TRBV19 and TRBJ2-1): DGGITQSPKYLFRKEGQNVTLSCEQNLNHDAMYWYRQDPGQGLRLIYYSQIVNDFQKGDIAEGYSVSREKKESFPLTVTSAQKNPTAFYLCASSLSGSSYNEQFFGPGTRLTVL.

The V and J genes are TRBV6-5 and TRBJ1-1; D may be TRBD1 (5 bases). The CDR3 runs 11 residues. Trimming took off 5 bases at V and 8 bases at J, with 9 bases between the two ends. CDR1 and CDR2 from the germline V gene are MNHEY and SVGAGI. CDR3: CASSRRDEAFF. Written as DNA, the CDR3 is TGTGCCAGCAGTCGGAGGGACGAAGCTTTCTTT.

The chain has TRBV7-2 and TRBJ1-6; TRBD1 aligns across 12 bases. This CDR3 has 19 residues. V lost 0 bases and J lost 7; bases outside the gene matches: 10. The germline gives CDR1 SGHTA, CDR2 FQGNSA. The CDR3 DNA follows: TGTGCCAGCAGCTTAGCGCGGGGGACAGGGGGCTCGGGGAATTCACCCCTCCACTTT. Its translation: CASSLARGTGGSGNSPLHF.

The chain carries TRBV7-2 and TRBJ1-2; 7 positions match TRBD1. The CDR3 loop spans 13 amino acids. Germline V CDR1 and CDR2: SGHTA, FQGNSA. With 3 bases clipped from V and 7 bases from J, the junction kept 5 bases outside the gene matches. CDR3 in amino acids: CASSLEGAGGYTF. CDR3 nucleotides: TGTGCCAGCAGCTTGGAGGGGGCTGGTGGCTACACCTTC.

CDR3: CASSLAERGHSYEQYV. The CDR3 region has the DNA TGTGCCAGCAGCTTAGCGGAGCGGGGGCACTCCTACGAGCAGTACGTC. The chain recombines TRBV7-8 with TRBJ2-7; 8 bases agree with TRBD2. CDR3 length: 16 residues. The J segment lost 0 bases and the V segment lost 0 bases, leaving 4 bases of the junction unmatched. Germline V lookup: CDR1 SGHVS, CDR2 FQNEAQ.

The rearrangement links TRBV3-1 (or the pseudogene TRBV3-2) to TRBJ2-5, with 10 bases fitting TRBD2. The CDR3 totals 16 residues. Germline values: CDR1 LGHDT, CDR2 YNNKEL (reference sequence). V was pared by 2 bases and J by 4 bases, with 7 bases of the junction left unmatched. The CDR3 sequence is CASSQNQRGGRETQYF. In DNA, the CDR3 is TGTGCCAGCAGCCAAAATCAGCGGGGGGGCCGAGAGACCCAGTACTTC.

This chain links TRBV30 with TRBJ1-2, with TRBD1 identical over 8 bases. This CDR3 comprises 15 residues. The germline V gene encodes CDR1 GTSNPN and CDR2 SVGIG (reference sequence). J gave up 3 bases and V 8 bases, and 14 bases lay outside the gene matches. CDR3 residues: CAGRVAGGGDYGYTF. The CDR3 DNA sequence: TGTGCCGGCCGGGTGGCAGGGGGCGGGGACTATGGCTACACCTTC.

The V and J genes are TRBV5-5 and TRBJ2-1, with D possibly being TRBD2 (6 bases). The CDR3 covers 14 residues. The germline V and J ends were trimmed by 1 base and 9 bases, with 14 bases remaining between them. The germline gives CDR1 SGHKS, CDR2 YYEKEE (reference sequence). DNA for the CDR3: TGTGCCAGCAGCTTGATGAAAGGGACTGGTGAGCAGTTCTTC. Its translation is CASSLMKGTGEQFF.

This clone was recorded a few times. The V call is TRBV18, the J call TRBJ2-2; D possibly corresponds to TRBD1 (5 bases). This CDR3 has 13 amino acids. The V gene's germline CDR1 is KGHSH and CDR2 LQKENI. The V and J ends lost 4 bases and 7 bases respectively, with 10 bases between them. The CDR3 loop is CASSRGADGELFF. Written as DNA, the CDR3 is TGTGCCAGCTCACGGGGCGCGGACGGGGAGCTGTTTTTT.

This clone came up once. This CDR3 reads CASSYGDTGELFF. DNA of the CDR3: TGTGCCAGCAGTTACGGAGACACCGGGGAGCTGTTTTTT. This chain uses TRBV6-5 with TRBJ2-2; D is unresolved. Per the germline V gene, CDR1 is MNHEY and CDR2 is SVGAGI. The V and J ends lost 2 bases and 3 bases respectively, with 4 bases between them. CDR3 size: 13 residues.

The J gene is TRBJ2-1, the V gene TRBV29-1; 7 bases map to TRBD1. V shed 3 bases and J 6 bases; nucleotides not matched to a gene: 11. Germline assignment: CDR1 SQVTM and CDR2 ANQGSEA. The CDR3 covers 15 residues. CDR3 bases: TGCAGCGTTGACCACACAGGGGTCGTCATCAATGAGCAGTTCTTC. Its protein is CSVDHTGVVINEQFF.

The CDR3, as DNA: TGTGCCAGCAGCCAAGCCGTTGGGGTCGGGGGAATTAATGAGCAGTTCTTC. Amino acids: CASSQAVGVGGINEQFF. This sequence joins TRBV4-2 and TRBJ2-1, with a possible D match to TRBD2 (6 bases). Deletions cut 1 base from V and 7 bases from J, with 20 bases between. This CDR3 has 17 residues. The germline V gene has CDR1 LGHNA and CDR2 YNFKEQ.

Concerning this clone itself: Other DNA sequences in the sample encode the same CDR3. This chain joins TRBV19 and TRBJ2-7; D remains ambiguous. The length of the CDR3 is 11 residues. Trimming left V 6 bases short and J 0 bases short, with 3 bases between. Looked up from germline, CDR1 is LNHDA and CDR2 is SQIVND (reference sequence). The CDR3 here is CASSSSYEQYF. The CDR3 region has the DNA TGTGCCAGTAGCTCCTCCTACGAGCAGTACTTC. The whole variable domain, filled in from reference TRBV19 and TRBJ2-7, reads DGGITQSPKYLFRKEGQNVTLSCEQNLNHDAMYWYRQDPGQGLRLIYYSQIVNDFQKGDIAEGYSVSREKKESFPLTVTSAQKNPTAFYLCASSSSYEQYFGPGTRLTVT.

The V and J genes are TRBV6-5 and TRBJ1-4; weak D call: TRBD1 (6 bases). With 6 bases removed from V and 8 bases from J, the gap between germline ends came to 13 bases. Germline V gives CDR1 MNHEY, CDR2 SVGAGI. This CDR3 is 13 amino acids long. This chain's CDR3 is CASRRPGEEKLFF. CDR3 bases: TGTGCCAGCAGAAGACCAGGGGAAGAAAAACTGTTTTTT.

The rearrangement links TRBV4-1 to TRBJ1-1; weak D call: TRBD1 (6 bases). CDR1 is MGHRA and CDR2 is YSYEKL in the germline V gene. The V and J ends lost 1 base and 0 bases respectively, with 12 bases between them. CDR3 size: 16 residues. The CDR3 DNA sequence: TGCGCCAGCAGCCAAGTCAGGGGTCCCATGAACACTGAAGCTTTCTTT. It yields the protein CASSQVRGPMNTEAFF.

CDR3 coding DNA: TGTGCCAGCAGCTTAGGCTCAGGCAGCTCTGGAAACACCATATATTTT. Translation: CASSLGSGSSGNTIYF. The chain carries TRBV7-9 and TRBJ1-3; D is undetermined. Germline-derived CDR1 and CDR2 are SEHNR and FQNEAQ (reference sequence). V lost 1 base to trimming and J lost 0 bases, with 10 bases between them. The CDR3 spans 16 residues.

The chain employs TRBV27 and TRBJ2-1, with D uncertain. CDR1 MNHEY and CDR2 SMNVEV come from the germline V gene (reference sequence). The CDR3 runs 14 residues. Trimming took 6 bases from V and 2 from J, leaving 11 bases between them. CDR3 sequence reads: CASSPSGTYNEQFF. Here the CDR3 DNA reads TGTGCCAGCAGCCCCTCGGGTACCTACAATGAGCAGTTCTTC.

This clone was seen a handful of times. V gene TRBV5-1 combines with J gene TRBJ1-3, with a possible D match to TRBD1 (6 bases). The V end lost 2 bases, the J end lost 6 bases, and 12 bases lay between the germline ends. Germline V gene data show CDR1 as SGHRS and CDR2 as YFSETQ. This CDR3 has 14 residues. CDR3 in amino acids: CASSFGDIENTIYF. The CDR3 nucleotides are TGCGCCAGCAGCTTCGGGGACATAGAAAACACCATATATTTT.

The rearrangement links TRBV5-1 to TRBJ1-2; D unclear. The V end was cut by 0 bases, the J end by 6 bases, with 12 bases between. The germline V gene encodes CDR1 SGHRS and CDR2 YFSETQ. The CDR3 is 14 amino acids. The CDR3 loop reads CASSLEWAKDGYTF. Written as DNA, the CDR3 is TGCGCCAGCAGCTTGGAGTGGGCTAAAGATGGCTACACCTTC. Together with reference TRBV5-1 and TRBJ1-2, the CDR3 gives the full variable domain: KAGVTQTPRYLIKTRGQQVTLSCSPISGHRSVSWYQQTPGQGLQFLFEYFSETQRNKGNFPGRFSGRQFSNSRSEMNVSTLELGDSALYLCASSLEWAKDGYTFGSGTRLTVV.

The chain combines TRBV6-5 with TRBJ1-5; 7 bases align to TRBD1. CDR3 length: 14 amino acids. Per germline, CDR1 MNHEY and CDR2 SVGAGI. V shed 6 bases and J 6 bases; nucleotides not matched to a gene: 8. CDR3 in amino acids: CASSPRQGLQPQHF. The CDR3 DNA reads TGTGCCAGCAGCCCGAGACAGGGTCTTCAGCCCCAGCATTTT.

V and J are TRBV3-1 (or the pseudogene TRBV3-2) and TRBJ1-2; a possible D gene is TRBD1 (6 bases). The CDR3 loop spans 13 amino acids. V was trimmed by 3 bases and J by 8 bases, leaving 13 bases between them. Germline CDR1 and CDR2: LGHDT and YNNKEL (reference sequence). CDR3 protein: CASSHRGPGGYTF. The CDR3 nucleotides read TGTGCCAGCAGCCACAGGGGACCGGGGGGCTACACCTTC.

The genes are TRBV3-1 (or the pseudogene TRBV3-2) and TRBJ2-7; TRBD1 might be the D (6 bases). The V end lost 4 bases, the J end lost 7 bases, and 17 bases lay between the germline ends. From germline, CDR1 is LGHDT and CDR2 YNNKEL (reference sequence). The CDR3 loop spans 14 amino acids. The CDR3 here is CASSLRGADREQYF. Written as DNA, the CDR3 is TGTGCCAGCAGCCTCAGGGGAGCGGACCGTGAGCAGTACTTC.

The J gene is TRBJ2-1, the V gene TRBV3-1 (or the pseudogene TRBV3-2), with unresolved D. Trimming pared 2 bases from V and 9 bases from J, leaving 17 bases between. Per the germline V gene, CDR1 is LGHDT and CDR2 is YNNKEL (reference sequence). The CDR3 runs 15 residues. In DNA, the CDR3 is TGTGCCAGCAGCCAATTTGGCCCGAGCAGGTCTGAGCAGTTCTTC. It is translated as CASSQFGPSRSEQFF.

The V call is TRBV5-1, the J call TRBJ1-5; 7 bases are shared with TRBD1. Per the germline V gene, CDR1 is SGHRS and CDR2 is YFSETQ. After removal of 3 bases from V and 7 bases from J, the junction contained 4 bases not matched to a gene. The CDR3 totals 13 residues. The CDR3 loop reads CASSYTGEQPQHF. As DNA, the CDR3 is TGCGCCAGCAGCTACACAGGGGAACAGCCCCAGCATTTT.

J is TRBJ1-2 and V is TRBV27; D might be TRBD1 (5 bases). CDR3 length equals 15 residues. Trimming took 2 bases from V and 8 from J, leaving 18 bases between them. CDR1 and CDR2 from the germline V gene are MNHEY and SMNVEV (reference sequence). This CDR3 reads CASSLRSGGEHGYTF. The CDR3 DNA follows: TGTGCCAGCAGTTTACGGAGCGGGGGGGAACACGGCTACACCTTC.

The rearrangement joins TRBV10-3 to TRBJ2-7, with 8 bases matching TRBD1. Germline-derived CDR1 and CDR2 are ENHRY and SYGVKD. The junction had 6 bases not matched to a gene; V was cut back by 9 bases and J by 2 bases. The CDR3 spans 13 residues. The CDR3 DNA sequence: TGTGCCATGCAGGACAGGGAAACCTACGAGCAGTACTTC. This gives the protein CAMQDRETYEQYF.

This chain connects TRBV9 to TRBJ2-2, with unresolved D. This CDR3 has 16 residues. Between the trimmed V and J ends, which lost 0 bases and 0 bases, there was a span of 9 bases. The germline CDR1 and CDR2 sequences are SGDLS and YYNGEE. This CDR3 is CASSVEHRSNTGELFF. CDR3 nucleotide sequence: TGTGCCAGCAGCGTAGAGCACAGATCGAACACCGGGGAGCTGTTTTTT.

This clone was found once. J is TRBJ2-7 and V is TRBV5-1, with TRBD1 identical over 7 bases. Germline-derived CDR1 and CDR2 are SGHRS and YFSETQ. This CDR3 comprises 14 residues. The ends lost 5 bases at V and 1 base at J; junction bases unmatched: 6. CDR3 region: CASSSSTGSYEQYF. In DNA, the CDR3 is TGCGCCAGCAGTTCGTCGACAGGGTCCTACGAGCAGTACTTC.

This clone was observed once. The chain has TRBV5-1 and TRBJ2-3, with a tentative D call TRBD2 (6 bases). Germline V gives CDR1 SGHRS, CDR2 YFSETQ. This CDR3 contains 14 residues. V lost 2 bases, J lost 3 bases, and 10 bases lay in between. CDR3 nucleotides: TGCGCCAGCAGCTTTATGGGGGGTACAGATACGCAGTATTTT. It codes for CASSFMGGTDTQYF.